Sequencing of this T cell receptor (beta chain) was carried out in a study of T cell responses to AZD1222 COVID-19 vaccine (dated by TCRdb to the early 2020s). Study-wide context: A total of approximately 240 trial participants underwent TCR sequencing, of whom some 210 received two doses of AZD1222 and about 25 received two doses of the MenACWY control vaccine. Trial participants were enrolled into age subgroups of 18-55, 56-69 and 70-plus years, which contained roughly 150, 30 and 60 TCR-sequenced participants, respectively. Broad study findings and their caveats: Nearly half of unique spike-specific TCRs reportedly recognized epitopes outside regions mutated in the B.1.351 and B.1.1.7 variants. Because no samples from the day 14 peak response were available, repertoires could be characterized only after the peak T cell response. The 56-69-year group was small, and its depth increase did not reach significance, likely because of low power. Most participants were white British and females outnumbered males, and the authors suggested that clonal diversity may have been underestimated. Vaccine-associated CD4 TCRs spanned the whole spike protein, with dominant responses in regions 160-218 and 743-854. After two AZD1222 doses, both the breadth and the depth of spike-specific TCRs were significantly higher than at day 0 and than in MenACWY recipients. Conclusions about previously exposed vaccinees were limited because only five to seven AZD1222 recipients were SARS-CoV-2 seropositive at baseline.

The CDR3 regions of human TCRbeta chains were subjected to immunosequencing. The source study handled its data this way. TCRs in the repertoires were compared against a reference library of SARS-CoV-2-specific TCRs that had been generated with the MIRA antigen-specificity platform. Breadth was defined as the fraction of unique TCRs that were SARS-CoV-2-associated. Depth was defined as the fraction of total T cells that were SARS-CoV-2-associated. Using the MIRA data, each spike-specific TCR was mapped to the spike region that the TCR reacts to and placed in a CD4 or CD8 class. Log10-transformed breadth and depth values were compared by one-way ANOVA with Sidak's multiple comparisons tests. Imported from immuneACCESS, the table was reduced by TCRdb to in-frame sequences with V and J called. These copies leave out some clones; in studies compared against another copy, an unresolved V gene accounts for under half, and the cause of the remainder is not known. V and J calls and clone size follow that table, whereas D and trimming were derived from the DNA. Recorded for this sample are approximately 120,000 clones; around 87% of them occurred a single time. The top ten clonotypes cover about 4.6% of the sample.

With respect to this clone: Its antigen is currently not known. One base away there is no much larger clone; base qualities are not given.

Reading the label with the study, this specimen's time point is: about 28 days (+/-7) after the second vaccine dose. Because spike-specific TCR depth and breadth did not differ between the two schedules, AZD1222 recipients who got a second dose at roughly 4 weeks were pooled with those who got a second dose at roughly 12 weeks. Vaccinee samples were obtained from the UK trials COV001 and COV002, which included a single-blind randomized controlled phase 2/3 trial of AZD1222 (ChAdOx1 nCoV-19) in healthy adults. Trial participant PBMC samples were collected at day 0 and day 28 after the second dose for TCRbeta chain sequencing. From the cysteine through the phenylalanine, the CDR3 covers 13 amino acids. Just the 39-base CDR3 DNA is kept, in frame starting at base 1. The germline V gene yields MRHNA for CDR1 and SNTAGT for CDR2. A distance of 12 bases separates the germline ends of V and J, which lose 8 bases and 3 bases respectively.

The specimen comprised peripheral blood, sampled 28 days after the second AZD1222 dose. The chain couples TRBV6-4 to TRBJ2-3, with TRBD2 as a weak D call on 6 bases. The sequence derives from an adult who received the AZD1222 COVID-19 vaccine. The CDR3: CASANGSTDTQYF. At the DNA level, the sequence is TGTGCCAGCGCGAACGGGAGTACAGATACGCAGTATTTT.